A selection of T cell receptor beta chains follows, all from one sample in a study of shared clonotypes between healthy human individuals. Assay used: immunoSEQ multiplex PCR; TCRdb lists only in-frame clones, some missing. The sample holds about a million clones; about 75% are singletons and the top ten take roughly 1.5%. Sequences were obtained from memory CD4+ T cells sorted from blood. The receptors were sampled from a man younger than 35 in good health. Each CDR3 is given with its conserved first and last residue. Clone sizes are given selectively: once, few, many, or a class where the clone is expanded.

length,J,V,size,CDR3
15,TRBJ2-1,TRBV10-3,.,CAISPSGGSYNEQFF
12,TRBJ2-5,TRBV10-3,.,CAISDTQETQYF
13,TRBJ2-2,TRBV18,.,CASSPQNTGELFF
15,TRBJ1-2,TRBV18,few,CASSPGQGLVYGYTF
14,TRBJ1-6,TRBV7-2,.,CASSPRGVNSPLHF
13,TRBJ2-5,TRBV10-3,.,CAISDGKEETQYF
18,TRBJ2-7,TRBV13,.,CASSLEGEPGTTPREQYF
15,TRBJ1-4,TRBV15,.,CATSRQLATNEKLFF
16,TRBJ2-2,TRBV7-2,.,CASSLVHRLNTGELFF
16,TRBJ2-2,TRBV5-5,.,CASSLQGAWNTGELFF
14,TRBJ2-7,TRBV7-2,.,CASSSRFGSYEQYF
13,TRBJ2-7,TRBV5-5,.,CASSTARGDEQYF
15,TRBJ2-7,TRBV5-1,.,CASSLYWTREYEQYF
12,TRBJ2-7,TRBV27,.,CASSRTLGEQYF
13,TRBJ2-3,TRBV6-5,once,CASREASTDTQYF
17,TRBJ2-3,TRBV10-1,.,CASSESGFSGISGTQYF
13,TRBJ2-2,TRBV19,.,CASSMGPLMELFF
11,TRBJ2-7,TRBV7-4,many,CASSLHREQYF
16,TRBJ1-3,TRBV7-8,.,CASSYRTGVSGNTIYF
14,TRBJ2-7,TRBV6-5,many,CASRNGVGGYEQYF
12,TRBJ2-1,TRBV10-1,once,CASSEEENEQFF
14,TRBJ2-4,TRBV10-3,.,CAISETVAKNIQYF
18,TRBJ1-5,TRBV19,.,CASTSGRGQGGSNQPQHF
15,TRBJ2-2,TRBV5-5,.,CASSPGIANTGELFF
17,TRBJ1-6,TRBV28,many,CASSPITGGTGNSPLHF
12,TRBJ2-1,TRBV7-2,.,CASSLVDYGQFF
15,TRBJ1-2,TRBV4-3,many,CASSQDPWDNYGYTF
13,TRBJ1-2,TRBV6-6,few,CASILGRGYGYTF
14,TRBJ1-1,TRBV7-7,few,CASSQLTDFTEAFF